Described below is a single T cell receptor beta chain sequence and its context. Its antigen remains unidentified. Base qualities are not recorded, but no much larger clone differs from it by a single base. The sample comes from a study of radiation and T cells in renal cell carcinoma (dated by TCRdb to 2020 to 2021). Background on the whole study: The samples were obtained from a clinical trial, where primary renal cell carcinomas were treated with 15 Gy stereotactic body radiation therapy and then removed by nephrectomy 4 weeks afterward. TCR beta sequencing covered 53 samples in total, comprising around 25 tumors and some 27 peripheral blood samples. Across all 53 samples, 4,016,671 unique CDR3 nucleotide sequences encoding roughly 2.7 million unique CDR3 amino acid sequences were identified. Study-wide conclusions, independent of this receptor: Dynamics of the blood repertoire were not tracked past 4 weeks after treatment. Because pretreatment tumor biopsies were not available, the baseline intratumoral presence of clonotypes could not be determined. In blood, the top tumor clonotypes increased from baseline to 2 weeks after radiation and then shrank by 4 weeks, which suggests a temporary expansion of tumor-resident clones. Effects of radiation dose or scheduling on the TCR repertoire could not be addressed with the single-armed trial design.

The immunoSEQ kit was used, according to the manufacturer's recommendations, to generate TCR beta libraries from genomic DNA. To prepare libraries, a first multiplex PCR with proprietary primers was run, followed by a second PCR that added unique barcodes, and a bead cleanup was done after each round. Each sample batch included a kit-provided positive control reaction and a negative control reaction. The final libraries underwent checking on an Agilent 4200 TapeStation D1000 ScreenTape, volumetric pooling, and quantification by qPCR. Sequencing was performed on an Illumina NextSeq500 with a MidOutput 150-cycle cartridge, and 156 Read1 and 15 Index1 cycles were run with kit custom primers. The pooled library was loaded at about 0.96 pM, and roughly 18% PhiX control was spiked in. Per the source publication's procedure: The vendor-processed data were analyzed in R, and a clonotype was defined as all T cells that share the same CDR3 nucleotide sequence. For clone abundance analyses, frequencies were normalized to the 10,000 most abundant clones in each sample. Before analysis, public T cell clones were removed, and these numbered fewer than five per sample on average. Tumor-enriched and baseline blood-enriched clonotypes were defined by at least a 32-fold difference in abundance between compartments. A beta-binomial differential abundance model was applied to find clonotypes that expanded or contracted between blood time points. Tumor-blood repertoire similarity was measured with the Baroni-Urbani and Buser coefficient, and group comparisons used two-tailed Wilcoxon tests in R. In its TCRdb copy, this immuneACCESS table keeps in-frame sequences only and misses some clones. Where compared with another copy, unresolved V genes explain less than half of these, and the others have no known cause. V, J and clone size are those of that table, while D and trimming were read from the DNA. The sample table lists about 59,000 clones, over 70% of them with a count of one. The ten biggest clones cover roughly 7.2% of the sample.

CDR1 and CDR2, looked up from the germline V gene, are SGHRS and YFSETQ. Ends trimmed: V by 2 bases, J by 2 bases; bases unmatched to a gene: 10. Including cysteine and phenylalanine, the CDR3 has 17 amino acids. The only DNA kept is the CDR3, 51 bases in frame from the first base. The time point label, read with the paper, signifies: baseline pretreatment blood. What the treatment or condition label conveys for this sample: 15 Gy SBRT to primary tumor, nephrectomy 4 weeks later. To follow tumor-enriched clonotypes, peripheral blood was collected serially from radiation-treated patients at baseline and again at 2 weeks and 4 weeks after SBRT. Every patient had renal cell carcinoma of clear cell pathology. Genomic DNA for TCR sequencing was prepared using the QIAamp DNA Blood Mini Kit (Qiagen). The analyses included only samples that passed all quality control checks.

The clonotype was recovered from a man in his 60s with renal cell carcinoma. The sequenced sample was blood, obtained from a patient whose treatment included radiotherapy and nephrectomy. Recombination joined TRBV5-1 with TRBJ1-3, and 7 junctional nucleotides match TRBD1. In nucleotide form, the sequence is TGCGCCAGCAGCTTACGACCTTTAGACAGGGCTGGAAACACCATATATTTT. The translation is CASSLRPLDRAGNTIYF.